A single sample gave rise to the 7 T cell receptor beta chains below, sequenced in a study of cytomegalovirus exposure and HLA in healthy donors. PCR was performed using 60 Vbeta and 13 Jbeta primers. Some clones are missing from TCRdb's copy, which holds only in-frame ones; the method was immunoSEQ multiplex PCR. Here the sample spans some 220,000 clones, about 80% being singletons. Sequenced input: PBMCs. The origin of the receptors is a woman aged 60-75 years in good health and CMV-seropositive.

The chain recombines TRBV9 with TRBJ2-5; 8 bases agree with TRBD1. The CDR3 totals 14 residues. The ends lost 3 bases at V and 5 bases at J; junction bases unmatched: 6. The germline V gene encodes CDR1 SGDLS and CDR2 YYNGEE. CDR3 amino acids: CASSAQTGVETQYF. Here the CDR3 DNA reads TGTGCCAGCAGCGCGCAGACAGGGGTGGAGACCCAGTACTTC.

The chain has TRBV19 and TRBJ2-3; a weak D match, TRBD2 (5 bases). Germline lookup yields CDR1 LNHDA and CDR2 SQIVND (reference sequence). This CDR3 comprises 13 residues. The V gene lost 5 bases and the J gene lost 2 bases, with 8 bases spanning the gap. The CDR3 loop is CASSPGNTDTQYF. CDR3 sequence (DNA): TGTGCCAGTAGTCCGGGAAACACAGATACGCAGTATTTT.

The rearrangement uses TRBV6-1 and TRBJ1-5, with D tentatively TRBD1 (6 bases). The V gene's germline CDR1 is MNHNS and CDR2 SASEGT. V gave up 2 bases and J gave up 3 bases, with 8 bases separating them. This CDR3 has 14 residues. CDR3 sequence reads: CASSEQGTNQPQHF. In DNA form, the CDR3 reads TGTGCCAGCAGTGAACAGGGGACCAATCAGCCCCAGCATTTT.

This sequence joins TRBV27 and TRBJ2-3, with D hard to call. V was shortened by 4 bases and J by 3 bases, with 8 bases between the two germline ends. The germline CDR1 and CDR2 sequences are MNHEY and SMNVEV (reference sequence). The CDR3 extends over 13 amino acids. The CDR3 sequence: CASSSGWTDTQYF. CDR3 coding DNA: TGTGCCAGCAGTTCCGGGTGGACAGATACGCAGTATTTT.

This sequence joins TRBV7-3 and TRBJ2-3, with 8 bases identical to TRBD2. The CDR3 is 15 residues long. Germline V gene sequence: CDR1 SGHTA, CDR2 FQGTGA. With 5 bases clipped from V and 4 bases from J, the junction kept 8 bases outside the gene matches. The CDR3 DNA follows: TGTGCCAGCAGCACGGGGACTAGAGGGCCAGATACGCAGTATTTT. Its protein product is CASSTGTRGPDTQYF.

The CDR3 region has the DNA TGCAGCGTTGGAGACAGGGGTCTCAACGAGCAGTACTTC. It yields the protein CSVGDRGLNEQYF. The chain couples TRBV29-1 to TRBJ2-7; 8 nucleotides align to TRBD1. In germline, CDR1 is SQVTM, CDR2 ANQGSEA. V lost 4 bases to trimming and J lost 5 bases; unmatched junction nucleotides: 7. This CDR3 is built from 13 residues.

This clone was seen a few times. CDR3 sequence reads: CASNPPGNTYEQYF. In DNA form, the CDR3 reads TGTGCCAGCAACCCGCCGGGGAACACCTACGAGCAGTACTTC. The chain links TRBV19 to TRBJ2-7, with a tentative D call TRBD2 (5 bases). CDR3 size: 14 residues. Germline CDR1 and CDR2: LNHDA and SQIVND (reference sequence). V lost 9 bases, J lost 2 bases, and 17 bases lay in between.